These 21 T cell receptor beta chains were all obtained from the same sample, sequenced in a study of identical twins. TCRdb called the 5' RACE reads again in MiXCR, with one record for every CDR3 protein. The table has about 810,000 distinct CDR3 sequences, over 9% seen once. The data also belong to a second study, concerning yellow fever vaccine responses in identical twins.

What was sequenced was PBMCs. These receptors were collected from a woman younger than 30 in good health.

The chain is built from TRBV6-1 and TRBJ2-5; D assignment may be TRBD1 or TRBD2 (5 bases each). The CDR3 spans 17 residues. Germline loops: CDR1 MNHNS, CDR2 SASEGT. The V end lost 2 bases, the J end lost 2 bases, and 18 bases lay between the germline ends. The CDR3 loop reads CASSEIQGWSGQETQYF. The CDR3 bases are TGTGCCAGCAGTGAAATCCAGGGTTGGAGCGGTCAAGAGACCCAGTACTTC.

This clonotype was observed a few times. The chain links TRBV7-6 to TRBJ1-1, with D possibly matching TRBD1 (6 bases). V lost 1 base, J lost 2 bases, and 14 bases lay in between. The CDR3 is 16 residues long. Germline CDR1 SGHVS, CDR2 FNYEAQ. The CDR3: CASSLGGQGTNTEAFF. The CDR3 DNA is TGTGCCAGCAGCTTAGGGGGTCAGGGGACTAACACTGAAGCTTTCTTT.

This clonotype has a handful of counts. This chain links TRBV2 with TRBJ2-5, with 7 bases that match TRBD1. This CDR3 is built from 15 residues. CDR1 SNHLY and CDR2 FYNNEI come from the germline V gene. V trimming: 3 bases; J trimming: 5 bases; junction bases outside the gene matches: 9. CDR3 residues: CASSEAAGGSETQYF. The DNA for the CDR3 is TGTGCCAGCAGTGAGGCCGCAGGGGGATCCGAGACCCAGTACTTC.

The table lists this clonotype with a few counts. This chain uses TRBV5-1 with TRBJ1-5; possibly TRBD1 for D (6 bases). Trimming pared 4 bases from V and 4 bases from J, leaving 12 bases between. The CDR3 has 14 amino acids. Looked up from germline, CDR1 is SGHRS and CDR2 is YFSETQ. The CDR3 here is CASSVDSPNQPQHF. DNA of the CDR3: TGCGCCAGCAGCGTGGACAGCCCGAATCAGCCCCAGCATTTT.

The chain recombines TRBV29-1 with TRBJ2-1; D possibly corresponds to TRBD1 (6 bases). Germline V gene data show CDR1 as SQVTM and CDR2 as ANQGSEA. With 5 bases removed from V and 0 bases from J, the gap between germline ends came to 11 bases. CDR3 length equals 14 residues. CDR3 nucleotide sequence: TGCAGCGTTCCAAGGGGGAGCTCCTACAATGAGCAGTTCTTC. Its translation: CSVPRGSSYNEQFF.

In its sample, this clonotype was seen a few times. V is TRBV29-1 and J is TRBJ1-1; the D gene is possibly TRBD1 (5 bases). With 0 bases removed from V and 1 base from J, the gap between germline ends came to 15 bases. Germline V gene data show CDR1 as SQVTM and CDR2 as ANQGSEA. CDR3 size: 16 residues. CDR3 sequence: CSVEDPGGRENTEAFF. The CDR3 region has the DNA TGCAGCGTTGAAGATCCGGGAGGCAGGGAGAACACTGAAGCTTTCTTT.

To note about this clonotype: A read error may account for a junction end that differs from germline. The chain uses TRBV12-3 or TRBV12-4 and TRBJ2-5, with TRBD2 identical over 10 bases. The length of the CDR3 is 18 residues. The CDR3: CARSLMLLAGEYKETQYF. The CDR3 DNA sequence: TGTGCCCGCAGTTTAATGCTTCTAGCGGGGGAATATAAAGAGACCCAGTACTTC.

The chain uses TRBV27 and TRBJ2-1, with D possibly TRBD2 on 5 matching bases. The V gene's germline CDR1 is MNHEY and CDR2 SMNVEV (reference sequence). The CDR3 runs 15 residues. The ends were cut back, 2 bases at V and 4 bases at J, with 12 bases in the middle. The CDR3: CASSLGRRPYNEQFF. CDR3 nucleotide sequence: TGTGCCAGCAGTTTAGGGCGGAGGCCGTACAATGAGCAGTTCTTC.

This clonotype was seen at least ten times. The chain combines TRBV4-1 with TRBJ2-7, with TRBD2 identical over 7 bases. The CDR3 spans 19 residues. The V gene's germline CDR1 is MGHRA and CDR2 YSYEKL. J gave up 0 bases and V 3 bases, and 17 bases lay outside the gene matches. CDR3 nucleotide sequence: TGCGCCAGCAGCCACCCAGGATTGAGGGGAGGGCCCGGCTCCTACGAGCAGTACTTC. As protein: CASSHPGLRGGPGSYEQYF.

This clonotype occurred many times. This chain connects TRBV12-3 or TRBV12-4 to TRBJ2-7; TRBD2 is a possible D gene (5 bases). The CDR3 contains 13 residues. Deletions cut 4 bases from V and 7 bases from J, with 14 bases between. The CDR3 sequence is CASSYHGMKEQYV. The CDR3 DNA reads TGTGCCAGCAGTTACCACGGGATGAAGGAGCAGTACGTC.

The rearrangement joins TRBV11-2 to TRBJ2-7; D is undetermined. This CDR3 is built from 14 residues. Germline V lookup: CDR1 SGHAT, CDR2 FQNNGV. V was clipped by 3 bases and J by 2 bases, with 11 bases between them. The CDR3 DNA follows: TGTGCCAGCAGCTTGGCAGAGGCAACCTACGAGCAGTACTTC. It specifies CASSLAEATYEQYF.

This clonotype was seen a few times. The CDR3 region has the DNA TGCAGTGCTAGAGGGGGACAGGAGTACAATGAGCAGTTCTTC. Its translation: CSARGGQEYNEQFF. V and J are TRBV20-1 and TRBJ2-1, with TRBD1 identical over 8 bases. The CDR3 covers 14 residues. Trimming took 1 base from V and 4 from J; bases not matched to a gene: 3. CDR1 is DFQATT and CDR2 is SNEGSKA in the germline V gene (reference sequence).

This clonotype was observed a handful of times. This rearrangement joins TRBV21-1 to TRBJ2-3; no DNA check was done on the table's D call, TRBD1. TRBV21-1 has pseudogene status. This CDR3 comprises 16 residues. CDR3 loop: CASSWDRGEGPDTQYF. CDR3 sequence (DNA): TGTGCCAGCAGCTGGGACAGGGGCGAGGGCCCAGATACGCAGTATTTT.

This clonotype was seen a few times. The gene calls are TRBV12-3 or TRBV12-4 and TRBJ2-5, with 7 bases matching TRBD2. The CDR3 totals 13 residues. The V segment lost 7 bases and the J segment 1 base; nucleotides outside the gene matches: 3. CDR3 nucleotides: TGTGCCAGCACTTCTAGCGGCCAAGAGACCCAGTACTTC. Translated, it gives CASTSSGQETQYF.

In its sample, this clonotype was seen once. This chain uses TRBV5-5 with TRBJ2-1; no clear D. V lost 3 bases, J lost 0 bases, and 10 bases lay in between. The CDR3 is 15 residues long. From germline, CDR1 is SGHKS and CDR2 YYEKEE (reference sequence). The CDR3 region is CASSSDLASYNEQFF. The CDR3 DNA reads TGTGCCAGCAGCTCCGACTTAGCCTCCTACAATGAGCAGTTCTTC.

Ten or more counts support this clonotype. The chain carries TRBV6-1 and TRBJ1-5; D ambiguous. Germline values: CDR1 MNHNS, CDR2 SASEGT. V lost 5 bases, J lost 4 bases, and 15 bases lay in between. The CDR3 covers 15 residues. The CDR3 loop reads CASSKGPKGNQPQHF. DNA for the CDR3: TGTGCCAGCAGTAAGGGCCCTAAGGGTAATCAGCCCCAGCATTTT.

This clonotype was detected only a few times. V gene TRBV7-2 combines with J gene TRBJ1-3; D may be TRBD1 (6 bases). Germline CDR1 and CDR2: SGHTA and FQGNSA. The CDR3 totals 16 residues. V was pared by 2 bases and J by 2 bases, with 13 bases between. CDR3 in amino acids: CASSLNGGATGNTIYF. The CDR3 DNA follows: TGTGCCAGCAGCTTAAATGGGGGGGCTACTGGAAACACCATATATTTT.

This clonotype was seen more than once but under ten times. V usage is TRBV9 and J usage is TRBJ2-5, with 7 bases that match TRBD2. The CDR3 sequence is 14 residues long. From germline, CDR1 is SGDLS and CDR2 YYNGEE. V lost 3 bases to trimming and J lost 2 bases; unmatched junction nucleotides: 4. The CDR3 DNA reads TGTGCCAGCAGCGCCGGGGGGAGGCAAGAGACCCAGTACTTC. Its translation is CASSAGGRQETQYF.

The V gene is TRBV18, the J gene TRBJ2-7; D uncertain. This CDR3 spans 15 amino acids. Germline CDR1 is KGHSH and CDR2 is LQKENI. V lost 1 base and J 2 bases, leaving 12 bases between the germline ends. The CDR3 nucleotides read TGTGCCAGCTCACCACGTAACTCCGCCGCCTACGAGCAGTACTTC. Translating gives CASSPRNSAAYEQYF.

The sample holds a few counts of this clonotype. The V call is TRBV6-5, the J call TRBJ1-2; D is ambiguous. The germline V and J ends were trimmed by 6 bases and 0 bases, with 26 bases remaining between them. The CDR3 is 19 residues long. CDR1 MNHEY and CDR2 SVGAGI come from the germline V gene. The CDR3 DNA follows: TGTGCCAGCAGATCCTCTGTAACGGGCCCTAAGGGAACTAACTATGGCTACACCTTC. It encodes CASRSSVTGPKGTNYGYTF.

This clonotype was found a few times. The CDR3 loop is CASSQAPTGKDEQFF. DNA for the CDR3: TGTGCCAGCAGCCAAGCCCCGACAGGGAAAGATGAGCAGTTCTTC. The chain combines TRBV4-2 with TRBJ2-1; 7 positions match TRBD1. With V trimmed by 1 base and J by 8 bases, 8 bases remained unmatched. The CDR3 length is 15 residues. Germline V lookup: CDR1 LGHNA, CDR2 YNFKEQ.